This T cell receptor (beta chain) was observed in a study of blood T cell repertoires in COVID-19. Whole-study context: T cells, B-cell-depleted T cells, or PBMCs supplied cDNA or gDNA.

V was shortened by 0 bases and J by 7 bases, with 10 bases between the two germline ends. The CDR3 length is 15 residues. Germline V gene lookup returns CDR1 MNHEY and CDR2 SVGAGI. Clones were read by immunoSEQ multiplex PCR, and TCRdb kept only the in-frame ones, dropping some. Here the sample spans around 360,000 clones, approximately 89% being singletons. What was sequenced was peripheral blood. The V call is TRBV6-5, the J call TRBJ1-6; D perhaps matches TRBD1 (5 bases). The TCR was taken from a woman in her twenties or thirties with COVID-19, enrolled during active disease. As DNA, the CDR3 is TGTGCCAGCAGTTACTCGACAGCTACCAATTCACCCCTCCACTTT. Amino acids: CASSYSTATNSPLHF.